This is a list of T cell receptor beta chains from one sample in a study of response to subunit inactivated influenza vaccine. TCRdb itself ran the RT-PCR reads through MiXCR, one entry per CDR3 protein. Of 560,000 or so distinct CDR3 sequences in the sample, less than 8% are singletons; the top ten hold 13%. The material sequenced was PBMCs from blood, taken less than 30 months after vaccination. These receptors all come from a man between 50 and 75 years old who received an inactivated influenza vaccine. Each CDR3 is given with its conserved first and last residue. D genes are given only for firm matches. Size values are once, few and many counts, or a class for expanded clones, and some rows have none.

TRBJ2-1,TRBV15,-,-,CATSRDQSNEQFF,TGTGCCACCAGCAGAGATCAATCCAATGAGCAGTTCTTC
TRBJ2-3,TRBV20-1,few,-,CSAKRRASLPTQYF,TGCAGTGCTAAGAGGCGGGCGTCGCTTCCTACGCAGTATTTT
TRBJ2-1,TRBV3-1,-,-,CASSQGATLNEQFF,TGTGCCAGCAGCCAAGGGGCAACGTTGAATGAGCAGTTCTTC
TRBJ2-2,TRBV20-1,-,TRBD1,CSAIRDRVSTGELFF,TGCAGTGCTATCCGGGACAGGGTTTCCACCGGGGAGCTGTTTTTT
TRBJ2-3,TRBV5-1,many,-,CASTPLGAGRTDTQYF,TGCGCCAGCACCCCCCTCGGCGCGGGGAGGACAGATACGCAGTATTTT
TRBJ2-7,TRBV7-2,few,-,CASRQVGGLNYEQYF,TGTGCCAGCAGGCAAGTCGGCGGGCTCAACTACGAGCAGTACTTC
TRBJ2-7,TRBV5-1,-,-,CASSSPGREQYF,TGCGCCAGCAGCTCACCGGGACGCGAGCAGTACTTC
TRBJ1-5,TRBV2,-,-,CASSSGTSPLSPQHF,TGTGCCAGCAGTTCAGGGACCTCCCCGCTTTCGCCCCAGCATTTT
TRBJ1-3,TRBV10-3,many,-,CAISGPLAGNTIYF,TGTGCCATCAGTGGGCCCCTGGCGGGAAACACCATATATTTT
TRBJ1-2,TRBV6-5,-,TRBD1,CASSYLGQGDGYTF,TGTGCCAGCAGTTATTTGGGACAGGGGGACGGCTACACCTTC
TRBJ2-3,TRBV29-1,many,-,CSVEGPMTGGPPIHYGAPTDTQYF,TGCAGCGTTGAAGGCCCGATGACGGGGGGCCCCCCTATCCATTATGGAGCACCCACAGATACGCAGTATTTT
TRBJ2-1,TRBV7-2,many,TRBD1,CASSLQQGHINEQFF,TGTGCCAGCAGCTTACAACAGGGGCATATCAATGAGCAGTTCTTC
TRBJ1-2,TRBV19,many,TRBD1,CATRDRGNYGYTF,TGTGCCACCCGGGACAGGGGTAACTATGGCTACACCTTC
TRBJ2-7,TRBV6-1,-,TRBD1,CASSRGQGAHEQYF,TGTGCCAGCAGTCGGGGACAGGGGGCCCACGAGCAGTACTTC
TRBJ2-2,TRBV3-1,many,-,CASSQGSGDTGELFF,TGTGCCAGCAGCCAAGGTTCCGGAGACACCGGGGAGCTGTTTTTT
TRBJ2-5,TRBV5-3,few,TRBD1,CASSLVGTGGVETQYF,TGTGCCAGCAGCTTGGTAGGGACAGGGGGCGTGGAGACCCAGTACTTC
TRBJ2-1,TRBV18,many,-,CASSPLGHLSSYNEQFF,TGTGCCAGCTCACCACTCGGACACCTGAGCTCCTACAATGAGCAGTTCTTC
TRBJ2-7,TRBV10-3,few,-,CAISEYRDEQYF,TGTGCCATCAGTGAGTATCGAGACGAGCAGTACTTC
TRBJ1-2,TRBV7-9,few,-,CASSPQDGDTF,TGTGCCAGCAGCCCACAAGATGGAGACACCTTC
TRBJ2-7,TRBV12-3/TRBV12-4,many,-,CASSWRRRAYEQYF,TGTGCCAGCAGTTGGCGGCGGCGGGCCTACGAGCAGTACTTC
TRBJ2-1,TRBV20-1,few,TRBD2,CSERGYNEQFF,TGCAGTGAGCGGGGCTACAATGAGCAGTTCTTC
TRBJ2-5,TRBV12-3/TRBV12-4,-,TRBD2,CASSLWRGMETQYF,TGTGCCAGCAGTTTATGGCGGGGGATGGAGACCCAGTACTTC
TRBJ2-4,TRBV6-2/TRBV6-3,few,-,CASSSLRAAKNIQYF,TGTGCCAGCAGTTCGCTGAGGGCGGCCAAAAACATTCAGTACTTC
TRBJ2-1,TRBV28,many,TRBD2,CASSVGGVYNEQFF,TGTGCCAGCAGTGTCGGGGGGGTCTACAATGAGCAGTTCTTC